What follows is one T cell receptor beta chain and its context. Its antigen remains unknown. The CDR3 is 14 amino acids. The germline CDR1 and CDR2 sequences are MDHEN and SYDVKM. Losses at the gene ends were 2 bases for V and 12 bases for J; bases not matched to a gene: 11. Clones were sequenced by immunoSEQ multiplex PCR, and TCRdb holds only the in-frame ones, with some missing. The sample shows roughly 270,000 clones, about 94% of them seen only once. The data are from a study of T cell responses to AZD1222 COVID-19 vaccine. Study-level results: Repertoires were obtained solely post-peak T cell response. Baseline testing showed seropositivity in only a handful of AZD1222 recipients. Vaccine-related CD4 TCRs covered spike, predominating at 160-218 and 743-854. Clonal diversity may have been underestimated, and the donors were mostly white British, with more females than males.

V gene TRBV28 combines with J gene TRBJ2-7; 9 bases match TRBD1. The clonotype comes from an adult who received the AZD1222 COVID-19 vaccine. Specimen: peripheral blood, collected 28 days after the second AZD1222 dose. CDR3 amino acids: CASSLRDRDVLRYF. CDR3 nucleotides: TGTGCCAGCAGTTTACGGGACAGGGATGTACTAAGGTACTTC.